One and the same sample provided the 8 T cell receptor beta chains below, sequenced in a study of identical twins. Via MiXCR, TCRdb re-called the 5' RACE reads, giving one row per CDR3 protein. The table includes approximately 670,000 distinct CDR3 sequences, over 5% detected once. Sequenced sample: naive T cells sorted from blood. The receptors here all came from a young man in good health.

The rearrangement uses TRBV28 and TRBJ2-2; 10 bases line up with TRBD2. The CDR3 has 17 amino acids. The V gene end was trimmed by 6 bases and the J gene end by 4 bases; junction bases not matched to a gene: 11. Germline values: CDR1 MDHEN, CDR2 SYDVKM. The CDR3 loop reads CASSSLAGAKGTGELFF. DNA of the CDR3: TGTGCCAGCAGCTCCCTAGCGGGAGCAAAGGGCACCGGGGAGCTGTTTTTT. Full variable domain (missing parts from reference TRBV28 and TRBJ2-2): DVKVTQSSRYLVKRTGEKVFLECVQDMDHENMFWYRQDPGLGLRLIYFSYDVKMKEKGDIPEGYSVSREKKERFSLILESASTNQTSMYLCASSSLAGAKGTGELFFGEGSRLTVL.

This clonotype was found a few times. Written as DNA, the CDR3 is TGTGCCAGCAGCCTAATATCGGGGTTGGAGACCCAGTACTTC. It encodes CASSLISGLETQYF. V usage is TRBV7-2 and J usage is TRBJ2-5, with D possibly TRBD2 on 5 matching bases. This CDR3 has 14 residues. Germline CDR1 SGHTA, CDR2 FQGNSA. Between the trimmed V and J ends, which lost 5 bases and 5 bases, there was a span of 15 bases.

The V gene is TRBV15, the J gene TRBJ2-3; D gene uncertain. Trimming took off 8 bases at V and 7 bases at J, with 16 bases between the two ends. The germline CDR1 and CDR2 sequences are LNHNV and YYDKDF (reference sequence). This CDR3 spans 13 amino acids. Written as DNA, the CDR3 is TGTGCCACCGGTGAGCTCGTCCGATATACGCAGTATTTT. Translating gives CATGELVRYTQYF.

This clonotype has only a few counts. The V gene is TRBV7-2, the J gene TRBJ2-7; D possibly uses TRBD1 or TRBD2 (6 bases each). The CDR3 is 14 residues long. CDR1 SGHTA and CDR2 FQGNSA come from the germline V gene. V was trimmed by 5 bases and J by 6 bases, leaving 17 bases between them. This chain's CDR3 is CASSLGGGRSEQYF. The DNA of the CDR3 is TGTGCCAGCAGCCTTGGAGGGGGGCGGTCCGAGCAGTACTTC.

About this clonotype: This could be a read error, since a much larger clone is one nucleotide away. The chain couples TRBV20-1 to TRBJ2-1; perhaps TRBD2 as D (6 bases). CDR3 length: 15 residues. V lost 0 bases and J 4 bases, leaving 13 bases between the germline ends. CDR1 DFQATT and CDR2 SNEGSKA come from the germline V gene (reference sequence). The CDR3 coding sequence is TGCAGTGCTAGAGATTCTCGCGGGGTTTACAATGAGCAGTTCTTC. It is translated as CSARDSRGVYNEQFF.

The V and J genes are TRBV12-3 or TRBV12-4 and TRBJ2-5; the match to TRBD2 covers 7 bases. There are 15 residues in the CDR3. V was pared by 3 bases and J by 3 bases, with 7 bases of the junction left unmatched. The CDR3 sequence: CASSLVPSGKETQYF. The CDR3 coding sequence is TGTGCCAGCAGTTTGGTTCCTAGCGGCAAAGAGACCCAGTACTTC.

This clonotype has a handful of counts. The chain has TRBV5-4 and TRBJ2-2; D may match TRBD1 or TRBD2 (5 bases each). The germline CDR1 and CDR2 sequences are SGHNT and YYREEE (reference sequence). This CDR3 is built from 16 residues. The V and J ends lost 1 base and 3 bases respectively, with 13 bases between them. The CDR3 DNA is TGTGCCAGCAGCTTGTTACCGGGGCCGGACACCGGGGAGCTGTTTTTT. Translating gives CASSLLPGPDTGELFF.

The chain combines TRBV7-9 with TRBJ2-1; D not resolved. This CDR3 has 16 amino acids. Germline-derived CDR1 and CDR2 are SEHNR and FQNEAQ (reference sequence). Trimming removed 5 bases from V and 2 bases from J, with 16 bases in between. The CDR3 reads CASSQTGGFTYNEQFF. The CDR3 coding sequence is TGTGCCAGCAGCCAGACGGGCGGTTTTACCTACAATGAGCAGTTCTTC.